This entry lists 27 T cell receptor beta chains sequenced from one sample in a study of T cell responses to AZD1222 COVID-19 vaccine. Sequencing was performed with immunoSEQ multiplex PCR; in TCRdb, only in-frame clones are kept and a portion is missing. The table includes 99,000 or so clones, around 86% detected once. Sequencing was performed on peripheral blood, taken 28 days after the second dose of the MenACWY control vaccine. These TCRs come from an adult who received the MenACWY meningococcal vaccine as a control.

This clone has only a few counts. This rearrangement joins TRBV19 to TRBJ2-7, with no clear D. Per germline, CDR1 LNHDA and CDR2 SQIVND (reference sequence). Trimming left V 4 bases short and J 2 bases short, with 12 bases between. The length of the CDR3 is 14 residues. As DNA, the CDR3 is TGTGCCAGTAGTACCCTGGGGATTACCTACGAGCAGTACTTC. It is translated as CASSTLGITYEQYF.

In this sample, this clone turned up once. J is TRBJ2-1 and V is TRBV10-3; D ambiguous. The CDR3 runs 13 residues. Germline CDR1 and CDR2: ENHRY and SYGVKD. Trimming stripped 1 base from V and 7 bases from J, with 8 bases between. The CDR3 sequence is CAISEWGRNEQFF. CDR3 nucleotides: TGTGCCATCAGTGAGTGGGGTAGGAATGAGCAGTTCTTC.

CDR3 sequence: CASSLGTPTEAFF. CDR3 nucleotide sequence: TGTGCCAGCAGCCTAGGGACACCCACTGAAGCTTTCTTT. V usage is TRBV11-2 and J usage is TRBJ1-1; weak D call: TRBD1 (6 bases). The V gene lost 5 bases and the J gene lost 4 bases, with 11 bases spanning the gap. From germline, CDR1 is SGHAT and CDR2 FQNNGV. The length of the CDR3 is 13 residues.

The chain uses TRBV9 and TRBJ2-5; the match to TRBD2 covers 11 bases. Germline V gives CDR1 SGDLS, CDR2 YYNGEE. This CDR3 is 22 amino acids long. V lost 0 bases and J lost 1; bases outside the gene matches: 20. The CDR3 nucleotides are TGTGCCAGCAGCGTAGGGTTAAAACTAGCGGGGGCCCGGCGGCGTATCCAAGAGACCCAGTACTTC. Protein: CASSVGLKLAGARRRIQETQYF.

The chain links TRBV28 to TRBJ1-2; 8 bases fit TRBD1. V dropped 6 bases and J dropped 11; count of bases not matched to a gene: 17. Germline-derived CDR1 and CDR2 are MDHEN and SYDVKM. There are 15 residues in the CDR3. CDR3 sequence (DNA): TGTGCCAGCAGATCATACAGGGGGATGACCTGGTGGTACACCTTC. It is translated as CASRSYRGMTWWYTF.

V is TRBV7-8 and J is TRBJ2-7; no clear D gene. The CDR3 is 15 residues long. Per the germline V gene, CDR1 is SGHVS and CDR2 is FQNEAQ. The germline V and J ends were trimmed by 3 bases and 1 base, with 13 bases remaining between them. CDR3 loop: CASSFGGYYSYEQYF. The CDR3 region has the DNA TGTGCCAGCAGCTTTGGTGGATACTATTCCTACGAGCAGTACTTC.

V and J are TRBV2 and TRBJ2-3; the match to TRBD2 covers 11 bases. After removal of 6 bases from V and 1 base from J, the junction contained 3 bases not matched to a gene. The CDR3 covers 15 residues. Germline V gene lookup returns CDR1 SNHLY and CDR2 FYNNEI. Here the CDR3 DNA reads TGTGCCAGCAGCCAGACTAGCGGGGGCACAGATACGCAGTATTTT. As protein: CASSQTSGGTDTQYF.

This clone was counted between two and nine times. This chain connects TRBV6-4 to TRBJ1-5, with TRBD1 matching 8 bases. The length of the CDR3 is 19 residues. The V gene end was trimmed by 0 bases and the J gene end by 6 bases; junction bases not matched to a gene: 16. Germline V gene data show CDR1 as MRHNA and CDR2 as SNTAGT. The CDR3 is CASSDSRGQVSWCGQPQHF. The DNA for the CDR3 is TGTGCCAGCAGTGACTCGAGGGGACAGGTGAGCTGGTGTGGTCAGCCCCAGCATTTT.

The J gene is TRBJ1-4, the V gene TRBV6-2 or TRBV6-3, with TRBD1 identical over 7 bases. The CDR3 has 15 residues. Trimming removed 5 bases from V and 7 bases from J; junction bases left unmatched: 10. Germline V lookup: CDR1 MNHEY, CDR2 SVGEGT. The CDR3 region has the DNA TGTGCCAGCAGTGCCCCGGGACAGCGGGGTGAAAAACTGTTTTTT. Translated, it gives CASSAPGQRGEKLFF.

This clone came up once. This CDR3 is CAWSVSRGTEAFF. The DNA for the CDR3 is TGTGCCTGGAGTGTAAGCCGCGGCACTGAAGCTTTCTTT. The V gene is TRBV30, the J gene TRBJ1-1, with D unresolved. V was pared by 0 bases and J by 4 bases, with 9 bases between. This CDR3 is 13 amino acids long. Germline-derived CDR1 and CDR2 are GTSNPN and SVGIG (reference sequence).

CDR3 DNA sequence: TGTGCCAGCAGTGACCGGGCGGGCGGAGGAAATTCACCCCTCCACTTT. Translated, it gives CASSDRAGGGNSPLHF. The rearrangement joins TRBV2 to TRBJ1-6; D unclear. CDR3 length: 16 amino acids. The germline gives CDR1 SNHLY, CDR2 FYNNEI. The V end was cut by 3 bases, the J end by 7 bases, with 16 bases between.

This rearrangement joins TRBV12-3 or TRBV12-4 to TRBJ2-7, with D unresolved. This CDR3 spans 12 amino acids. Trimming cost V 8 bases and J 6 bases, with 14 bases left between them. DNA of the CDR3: TGTGCCAGCGGACCGAGGTCGGCCGAGCAGTACTTC. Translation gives CASGPRSAEQYF.

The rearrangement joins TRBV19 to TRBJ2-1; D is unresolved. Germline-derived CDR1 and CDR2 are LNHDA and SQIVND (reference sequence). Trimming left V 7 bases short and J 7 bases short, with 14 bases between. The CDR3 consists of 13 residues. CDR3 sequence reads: CASIDSPGNEQFF. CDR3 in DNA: TGTGCCAGTATAGATTCTCCAGGTAATGAGCAGTTCTTC.

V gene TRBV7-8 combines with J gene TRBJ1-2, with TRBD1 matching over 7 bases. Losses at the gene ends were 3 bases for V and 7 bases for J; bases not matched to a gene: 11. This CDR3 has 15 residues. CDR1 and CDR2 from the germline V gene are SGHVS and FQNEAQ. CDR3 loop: CASSFGGRTGLGYTF. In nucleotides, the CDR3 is TGTGCCAGCAGCTTCGGGGGCCGGACAGGTCTTGGCTACACCTTC.

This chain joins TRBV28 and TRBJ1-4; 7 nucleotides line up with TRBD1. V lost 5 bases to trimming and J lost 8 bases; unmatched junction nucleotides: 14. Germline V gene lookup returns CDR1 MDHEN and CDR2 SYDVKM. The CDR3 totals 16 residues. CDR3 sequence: CASSPHKTGEREKLFF. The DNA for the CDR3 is TGTGCCAGCAGTCCCCACAAAACAGGGGAACGAGAAAAACTGTTTTTT.

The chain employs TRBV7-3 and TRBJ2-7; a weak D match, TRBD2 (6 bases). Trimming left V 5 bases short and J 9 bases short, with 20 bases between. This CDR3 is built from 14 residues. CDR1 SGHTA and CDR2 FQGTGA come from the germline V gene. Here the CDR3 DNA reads TGTGCCAGCAGCCCCACCGGGACTCAATCGGTGCAGTACTTC. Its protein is CASSPTGTQSVQYF.

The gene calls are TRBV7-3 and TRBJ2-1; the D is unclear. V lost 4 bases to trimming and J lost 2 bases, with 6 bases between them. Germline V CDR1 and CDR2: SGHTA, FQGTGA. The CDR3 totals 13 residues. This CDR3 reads CASSSEPYNEQFF. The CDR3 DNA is TGTGCCAGCAGCTCGGAACCCTACAATGAGCAGTTCTTC.

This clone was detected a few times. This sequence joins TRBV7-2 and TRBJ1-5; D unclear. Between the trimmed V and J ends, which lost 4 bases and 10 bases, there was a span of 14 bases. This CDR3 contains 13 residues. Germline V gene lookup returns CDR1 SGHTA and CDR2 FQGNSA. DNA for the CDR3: TGTGCCAGCAGCTCAGAGGACCCCGGTCCCCAGCATTTT. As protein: CASSSEDPGPQHF.

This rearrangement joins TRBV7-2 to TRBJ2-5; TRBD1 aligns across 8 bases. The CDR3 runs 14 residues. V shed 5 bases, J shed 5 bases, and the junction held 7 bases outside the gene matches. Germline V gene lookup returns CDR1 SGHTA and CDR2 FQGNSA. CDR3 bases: TGTGCCAGCAGCACACGGACAGGGTGGGAGACCCAGTACTTC. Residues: CASSTRTGWETQYF. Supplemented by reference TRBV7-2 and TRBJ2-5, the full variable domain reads GAGVSQSPSNKVTEKGKDVELRCDPISGHTALYWYRQSLGQGLEFLIYFQGNSAPDKSGLPSDRFSAERTGGSVSTLTIQRTQQEDSAVYLCASSTRTGWETQYFGPGTRLLVL.

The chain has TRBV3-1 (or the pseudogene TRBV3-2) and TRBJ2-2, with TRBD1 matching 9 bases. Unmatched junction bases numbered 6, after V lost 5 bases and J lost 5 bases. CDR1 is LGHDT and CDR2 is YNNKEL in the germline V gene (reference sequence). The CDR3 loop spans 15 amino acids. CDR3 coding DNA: TGTGCCAGCAGCGAGACAGGGGGAGGGACCGGGGAGCTGTTTTTT. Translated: CASSETGGGTGELFF.

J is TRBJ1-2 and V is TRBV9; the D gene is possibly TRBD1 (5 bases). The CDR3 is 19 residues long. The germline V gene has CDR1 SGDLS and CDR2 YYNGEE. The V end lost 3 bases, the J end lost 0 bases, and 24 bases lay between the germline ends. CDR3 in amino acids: CASSATGLVGRHPNYGYTF. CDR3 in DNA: TGTGCCAGCAGCGCGACGGGGCTCGTGGGGAGGCATCCTAACTATGGCTACACCTTC.

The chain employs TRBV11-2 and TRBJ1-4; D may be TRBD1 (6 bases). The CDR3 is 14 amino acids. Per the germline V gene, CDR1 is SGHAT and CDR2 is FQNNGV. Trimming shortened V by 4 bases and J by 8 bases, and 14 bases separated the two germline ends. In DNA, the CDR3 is TGTGCCAGCAGCTCCACAGGGAGTCGGGAAAAACTGTTTTTT. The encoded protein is CASSSTGSREKLFF.

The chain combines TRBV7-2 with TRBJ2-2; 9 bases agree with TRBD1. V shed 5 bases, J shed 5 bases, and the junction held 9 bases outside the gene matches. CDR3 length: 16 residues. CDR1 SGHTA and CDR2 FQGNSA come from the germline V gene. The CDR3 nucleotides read TGTGCCAGCAGCCTAGACAGGGGGAGATGGACCGGGGAGCTGTTTTTT. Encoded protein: CASSLDRGRWTGELFF. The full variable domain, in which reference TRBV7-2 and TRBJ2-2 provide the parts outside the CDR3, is GAGVSQSPSNKVTEKGKDVELRCDPISGHTALYWYRQSLGQGLEFLIYFQGNSAPDKSGLPSDRFSAERTGGSVSTLTIQRTQQEDSAVYLCASSLDRGRWTGELFFGEGSRLTVL.

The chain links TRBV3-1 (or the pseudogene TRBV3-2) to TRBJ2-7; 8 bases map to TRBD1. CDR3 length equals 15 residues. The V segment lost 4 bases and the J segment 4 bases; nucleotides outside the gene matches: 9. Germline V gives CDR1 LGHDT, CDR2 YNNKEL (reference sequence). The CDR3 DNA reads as TGTGCCAGCAGCCTTCGACCGGGACAGGCTTACGAGCAGTACTTC. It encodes CASSLRPGQAYEQYF.

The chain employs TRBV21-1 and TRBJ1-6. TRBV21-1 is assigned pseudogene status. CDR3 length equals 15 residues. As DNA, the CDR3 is TGTGCCAGCAGCAAAGTTGGGTTTTATCATTCACCCCTCCACTTT. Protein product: CASSKVGFYHSPLHF.

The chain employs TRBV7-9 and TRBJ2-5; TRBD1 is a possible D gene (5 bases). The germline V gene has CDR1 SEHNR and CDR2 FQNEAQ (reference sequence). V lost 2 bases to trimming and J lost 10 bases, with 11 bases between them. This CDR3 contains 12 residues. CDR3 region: CASSLPGNNQYF. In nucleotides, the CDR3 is TGTGCCAGCAGCTTACCAGGGAATAACCAGTACTTC.

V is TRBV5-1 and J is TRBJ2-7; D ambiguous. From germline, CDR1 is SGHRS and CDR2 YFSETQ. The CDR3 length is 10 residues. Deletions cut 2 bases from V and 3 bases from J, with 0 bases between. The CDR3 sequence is CASSFYEQYF. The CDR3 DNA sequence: TGCGCCAGCAGCTTCTACGAGCAGTACTTC.